Reported below is one TCR beta chain. Its antigen is unknown. No much larger clone exists at a distance of one base, and base qualities are not known. This specimen's time point label, interpreted: baseline pretreatment blood. The sample's treatment or condition label, in plain terms: 15 Gy SBRT to primary tumor, nephrectomy 4 weeks later. To follow tumor-enriched clonotypes, serial peripheral blood was collected from radiation-treated patients at baseline and at 2 weeks and 4 weeks after SBRT. Renal cell carcinoma with clear cell pathology was present in all patients. The QIAamp DNA Blood Mini Kit (Qiagen) was used to prepare genomic DNA for TCR sequencing. Samples were included in the analyses only if all quality control checks were passed. This sample is drawn from a study of radiation and T cells in renal cell carcinoma (TCRdb year 2020). Some background on the complete study: The samples were obtained from a clinical trial, where primary renal cell carcinomas were treated with 15 Gy stereotactic body radiation therapy and then removed by nephrectomy 4 weeks afterward. A total of roughly 53 samples underwent TCR beta sequencing, made up of some 26 tumors and approximately 27 peripheral blood samples. In the 40 to 60 samples combined, some 4,100,000 unique CDR3 nucleotide sequences were found, encoding 2,658,974 unique CDR3 amino acid sequences. Study-level results and caveats: Dynamics of the blood repertoire were not tracked past 4 weeks after treatment. Because no pretreatment tumor biopsies were available, whether clonotypes were present in the tumor at baseline could not be determined. In blood, the top tumor clonotypes increased between baseline and 2 weeks post-radiation and then shrank by 4 weeks, which suggests that tumor-resident clones expanded only transiently. Because the trial had a single-armed design, the trial could not examine how radiation dose or scheduling affected the TCR repertoire.

TCR beta libraries were generated from genomic DNA with the immunoSEQ kit, following the manufacturer's recommendations. Library preparation used a first multiplex PCR with proprietary primers, then a second PCR adding unique barcodes, with bead cleanups after each round. Each sample batch included a kit-provided positive control reaction and a negative control reaction. The final libraries were assessed on an Agilent 4200 TapeStation D1000 ScreenTape, pooled by volume, and quantified by qPCR. Sequencing was performed on an Illumina NextSeq500 using a MidOutput 150-cycle cartridge, with 156 Read1 cycles, 15 Index1 cycles, and the kit custom primers. The pooled library was loaded at about 1 pM with around 20% PhiX control spiked in. The paper's processing steps were these. The vendor-processed data were analyzed in R, and a clonotype was defined as all T cells that share the same CDR3 nucleotide sequence. In the clone abundance analyses, frequencies in each sample were normalized to that sample's 10,000 most abundant clones. Public T cell clones, which averaged fewer than five per sample, were excluded before analysis. A difference in abundance of at least 32-fold between compartments was used to define tumor-enriched and baseline blood-enriched clonotypes. A beta-binomial differential abundance model was used to identify clonotypes that were expanded or contracted between blood time points. The Baroni-Urbani and Buser coefficient was used to measure tumor-blood repertoire similarity, and groups were compared with two-tailed Wilcoxon tests in R. In TCRdb, the immuneACCESS table is reduced to in-frame sequences with V and J assigned. These tables do not hold every clone; where another copy was compared, an unresolved V gene accounts for under half, and the others remain unexplained. Clone size and the V and J calls come from that table; the DNA yielded D and trimming. Here the sample has roughly 100,000 clones; approximately 86% occur a single time. In total, the top ten clones hold 7% to 9% of the sample.

Including cysteine and phenylalanine, the CDR3 has 14 amino acids. The read is trimmed to its CDR3 DNA, 42 bases read in frame from base 1. The germline V gene (reference sequence) provides CDR1 LNHDA and CDR2 SQIVND. Deletion took 0 bases off V and 5 bases off J, with a span of 8 bases between the germline ends. Material: blood, obtained from a patient whose treatment included radiotherapy and nephrectomy. This TCR came from a man aged 45 to 65 with renal cell carcinoma. Recombination connected TRBV19 to TRBJ1-5, and possibly TRBD1, on 6 matching bases. The DNA sequence follows: TGTGCCAGTAGTATAGAGAAGGGGGATCAGCCCCAGCATTTT. Its coded protein is CASSIEKGDQPQHF.